These 15 T cell receptor beta chains share one sample of origin, sequenced in a study of cytomegalovirus exposure and HLA in healthy donors. PCR involved 60 Vbeta and 13 Jbeta primers. Data came from immunoSEQ multiplex PCR; TCRdb stores just in-frame clones and leaves some out. The sample contains some 180,000 clones, 78% of which appear only once. Sequencing was carried out using PBMCs. The origin of the receptors is a female donor in good health and CMV-seronegative.

The rearrangement links TRBV6-5 to TRBJ1-1; TRBD1 matches at 8 bases. The V gene end was trimmed by 2 bases and the J gene end by 3 bases; junction bases not matched to a gene: 2. The CDR3 has 14 amino acids. Per germline, CDR1 MNHEY and CDR2 SVGAGI. Written as DNA, the CDR3 is TGTGCCAGCAGTTACCACAGGGGGGACACTGAAGCTTTCTTT. Its translation: CASSYHRGDTEAFF.

V and J are TRBV6-5 and TRBJ1-2; TRBD1 agrees at 7 bases. Germline CDR1 MNHEY, CDR2 SVGAGI. CDR3 length: 12 amino acids. Losses at the gene ends were 5 bases for V and 4 bases for J; bases not matched to a gene: 1. The CDR3 loop reads CASSTGAYGYTF. CDR3 in DNA: TGTGCCAGCAGTACAGGGGCCTATGGCTACACCTTC.

The CDR3 loop is CASTITAGDAQPQHF. Written as DNA, the CDR3 is TGTGCCAGCACCATAACGGCCGGAGATGCGCAGCCCCAGCATTTT. The chain is built from TRBV2 and TRBJ1-5; no firm D call. The CDR3 runs 15 residues. V was trimmed by 7 bases and J by 7 bases, leaving 20 bases between them. The germline gives CDR1 SNHLY, CDR2 FYNNEI.

For this clone: Other DNA sequences in the same sample also yield this CDR3. The chain recombines TRBV27 with TRBJ2-5; 7 nucleotides align to TRBD2. The CDR3 is made up of 13 amino acids. The ends lost 2 bases at V and 5 bases at J; junction bases unmatched: 2. Germline lookup yields CDR1 MNHEY and CDR2 SMNVEV (reference sequence). CDR3 sequence: CASSLRGGETQYF. DNA for the CDR3: TGTGCCAGCAGTTTACGGGGAGGGGAGACCCAGTACTTC.

The chain combines TRBV19 with TRBJ2-1; 10 nucleotides align to TRBD2. V lost 4 bases and J lost 5; bases outside the gene matches: 8. Looked up from germline, CDR1 is LNHDA and CDR2 is SQIVND (reference sequence). The length of the CDR3 is 16 residues. CDR3 amino acids: CASSTLGLAAHNEQFF. CDR3 DNA: TGTGCCAGTAGTACTTTAGGACTAGCGGCACACAATGAGCAGTTCTTC.

This clone has more than one count but fewer than ten. The CDR3 DNA is TGTGCCTGGAGGCGCGACAGGGCCCCCTCTGGAAACACCATATATTTT. It yields the protein CAWRRDRAPSGNTIYF. This chain links TRBV30 with TRBJ1-3, with 7 bases fitting TRBD1. The V and J ends lost 3 bases and 0 bases, in that order; junction bases with no gene match: 8. This CDR3 spans 16 amino acids. From germline, CDR1 is GTSNPN and CDR2 SVGIG (reference sequence). The whole variable domain, remainder taken from reference TRBV30 and TRBJ1-3, is SQTIHQWPATLVQPVGSPLSLECTVEGTSNPNLYWYRQAAGRGLQLLFYSVGIGQISSEVPQNLSASRPQDRQFILSSKKLLLSDSGFYLCAWRRDRAPSGNTIYFGEGSWLTVV.

Only a few counts were recorded for this clone. The rearrangement links TRBV6-6 to TRBJ1-1; D is perhaps TRBD1 (6 bases). This CDR3 region has 16 residues. The germline V gene has CDR1 MNHNY and CDR2 SVGAGI (reference sequence). Trimming stripped 5 bases from V and 3 bases from J, with 19 bases between. The CDR3 is CASSLLGHPIDTEAFF. CDR3 DNA sequence: TGTGCCAGCAGTCTTCTGGGACACCCGATCGACACTGAAGCTTTCTTT.

The rearrangement joins TRBV10-1 to TRBJ2-4; TRBD1 is a possible D gene (5 bases). V shed 0 bases and J shed 4 bases, with 7 bases lying between them. This CDR3 spans 14 amino acids. The germline CDR1 and CDR2 sequences are WNHNN and SYGVQD (reference sequence). The CDR3 protein is CASSESTAKNIQYF. The CDR3 DNA reads as TGCGCCAGCAGTGAGTCGACAGCTAAAAACATTCAGTACTTC.

This chain joins TRBV6-5 and TRBJ1-4; 9 bases line up with TRBD1. V shed 4 bases, J shed 10 bases, and the junction held 13 bases outside the gene matches. This CDR3 contains 16 residues. Looked up from germline, CDR1 is MNHEY and CDR2 is SVGAGI. The CDR3 nucleotides are TGTGCCAGCAGTTGGAACCAACCGGGACAGGGAGGAAAACTGTTTTTT. Translation gives CASSWNQPGQGGKLFF.

This clone came up a few times. J is TRBJ2-5 and V is TRBV7-7; tentative D call: TRBD2 (6 bases). The V gene lost 4 bases and the J gene lost 2 bases, with 8 bases spanning the gap. CDR1 and CDR2 (germline): SSHAT, FNYEAQ (reference sequence). CDR3 length: 13 amino acids. The chain's CDR3 is CASSSGLQETQYF. The DNA for the CDR3 is TGTGCCAGCAGCTCGGGACTTCAAGAGACCCAGTACTTC.

The chain couples TRBV5-6 to TRBJ2-5, with a weak D call TRBD2 (6 bases). The V gene's germline CDR1 is SGHDT and CDR2 YYEEEE. The ends were cut back, 2 bases at V and 1 base at J, with 9 bases in the middle. The CDR3 has 14 residues. The CDR3 spells CASSFWDSQETQYF. CDR3 in DNA: TGTGCCAGCAGCTTTTGGGACTCCCAAGAGACCCAGTACTTC.

The chain recombines TRBV5-6 with TRBJ2-2; possible D gene TRBD1, 5 bases. The germline V gene has CDR1 SGHDT and CDR2 YYEEEE. Between the trimmed V and J ends, which lost 2 bases and 4 bases, there was a span of 15 bases. The CDR3 is made up of 16 amino acids. CDR3 region: CASSFVQGLITGELFF. The CDR3 DNA follows: TGTGCCAGCAGCTTTGTGCAGGGTTTGATCACCGGGGAGCTGTTTTTT.

V usage is TRBV10-2 and J usage is TRBJ2-3; the match to TRBD2 covers 9 bases. With V trimmed by 8 bases and J by 5 bases, 14 bases remained unmatched. This CDR3 spans 16 amino acids. CDR1 is WSHSY and CDR2 is SAAADI in the germline V gene. CDR3 sequence reads: CASRLGSGGPGDTQYF. For the CDR3, the DNA is TGCGCCAGCCGACTGGGCAGCGGGGGGCCAGGAGATACGCAGTATTTT.

The rearrangement joins TRBV6-6 to TRBJ1-2, with TRBD1 identical over 9 bases. The germline gives CDR1 MNHNY, CDR2 SVGAGI (reference sequence). The CDR3 has 15 amino acids. The V and J ends lost 2 bases and 4 bases, in that order; junction bases with no gene match: 5. CDR3 nucleotide sequence: TGTGCCAGCAGTTACGCGGGACAGGGTGGCTATGGCTACACCTTC. As protein: CASSYAGQGGYGYTF.

The J gene is TRBJ2-1, the V gene TRBV18, with 11 bases lining up with TRBD2. Germline trimming cut 6 bases from V and 6 bases from J; bases unmatched to any gene: 13. CDR3 length: 17 residues. Per germline, CDR1 KGHSH and CDR2 LQKENI. The CDR3 region has the DNA TGTGCCAGCTCCCAATACACAGGACTAGCGGGTTCCAATGAGCAGTTCTTC. This sequence encodes CASSQYTGLAGSNEQFF.